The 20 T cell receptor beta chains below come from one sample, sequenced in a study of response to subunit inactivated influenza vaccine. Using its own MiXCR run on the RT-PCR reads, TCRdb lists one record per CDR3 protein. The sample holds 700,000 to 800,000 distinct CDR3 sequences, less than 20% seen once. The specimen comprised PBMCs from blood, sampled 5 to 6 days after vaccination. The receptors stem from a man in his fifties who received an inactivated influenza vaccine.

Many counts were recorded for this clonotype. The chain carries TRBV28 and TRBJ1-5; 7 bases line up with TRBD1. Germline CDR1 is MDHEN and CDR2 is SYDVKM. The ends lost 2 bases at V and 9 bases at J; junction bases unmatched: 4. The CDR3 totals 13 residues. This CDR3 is CASSLQGGRPQHF. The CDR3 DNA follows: TGTGCCAGCAGTTTACAAGGGGGCAGGCCCCAGCATTTT.

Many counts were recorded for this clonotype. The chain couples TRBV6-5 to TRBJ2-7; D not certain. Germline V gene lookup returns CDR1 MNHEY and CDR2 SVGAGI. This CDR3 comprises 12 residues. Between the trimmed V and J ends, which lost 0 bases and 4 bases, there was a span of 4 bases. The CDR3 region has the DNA TGTGCCAGCAGTTACTCGATTTACGAGCAGTACTTC. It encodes CASSYSIYEQYF.

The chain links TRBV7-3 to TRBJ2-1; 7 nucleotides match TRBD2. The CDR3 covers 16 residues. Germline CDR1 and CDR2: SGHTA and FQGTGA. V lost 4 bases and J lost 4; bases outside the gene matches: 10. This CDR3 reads CASSSTTGGSYNEQFF. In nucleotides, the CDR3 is TGTGCCAGCAGCTCCACAACGGGAGGCTCTTACAATGAGCAGTTCTTC.

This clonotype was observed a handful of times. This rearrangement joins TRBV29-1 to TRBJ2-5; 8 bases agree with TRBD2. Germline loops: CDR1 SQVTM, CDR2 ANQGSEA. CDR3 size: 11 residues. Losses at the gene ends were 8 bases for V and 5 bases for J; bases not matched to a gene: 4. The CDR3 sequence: CSSGGVETQYF. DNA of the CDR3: TGCAGCTCCGGGGGGGTTGAGACCCAGTACTTC.

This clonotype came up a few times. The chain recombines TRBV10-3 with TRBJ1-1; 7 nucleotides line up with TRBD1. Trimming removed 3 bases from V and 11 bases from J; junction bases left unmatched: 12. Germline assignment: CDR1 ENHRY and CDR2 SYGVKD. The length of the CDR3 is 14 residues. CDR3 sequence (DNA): TGTGCCATCAGTGACCCCAGACAGGGTTTAATTGCTTTCTTT. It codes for CAISDPRQGLIAFF.

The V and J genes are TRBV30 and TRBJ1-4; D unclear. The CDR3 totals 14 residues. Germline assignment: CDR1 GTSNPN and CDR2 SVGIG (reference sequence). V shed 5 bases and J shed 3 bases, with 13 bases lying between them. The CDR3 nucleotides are TGTGCCTGGTCGGCGGCTCCCGCTAATGAAAAACTGTTTTTT. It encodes CAWSAAPANEKLFF.

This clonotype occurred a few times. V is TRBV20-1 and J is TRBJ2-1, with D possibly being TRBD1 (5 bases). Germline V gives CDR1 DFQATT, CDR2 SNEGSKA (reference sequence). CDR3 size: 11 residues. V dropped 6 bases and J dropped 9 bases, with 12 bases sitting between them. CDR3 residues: CSARQSSEQFF. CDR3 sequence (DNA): TGCAGTGCGAGACAGAGTAGTGAGCAGTTCTTC.

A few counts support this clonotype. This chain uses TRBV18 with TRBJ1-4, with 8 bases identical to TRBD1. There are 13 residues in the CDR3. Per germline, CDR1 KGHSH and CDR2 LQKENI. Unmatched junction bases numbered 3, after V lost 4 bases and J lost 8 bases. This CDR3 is CASSLGQDEKLFF. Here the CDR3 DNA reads TGTGCCAGCTCACTGGGACAGGACGAAAAACTGTTTTTT.

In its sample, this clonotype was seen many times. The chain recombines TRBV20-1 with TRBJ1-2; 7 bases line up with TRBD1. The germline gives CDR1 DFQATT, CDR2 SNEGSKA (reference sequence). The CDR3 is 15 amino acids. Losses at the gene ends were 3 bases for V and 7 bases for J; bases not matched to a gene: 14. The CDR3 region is CSASSVQGVASGYTF. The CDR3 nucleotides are TGCAGTGCTAGTTCTGTTCAGGGGGTAGCCAGTGGCTACACCTTC.

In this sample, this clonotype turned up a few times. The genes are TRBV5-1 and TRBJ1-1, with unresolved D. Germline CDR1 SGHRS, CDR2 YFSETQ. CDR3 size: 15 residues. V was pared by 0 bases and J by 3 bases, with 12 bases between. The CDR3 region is CASSLGQRLDTEAFF. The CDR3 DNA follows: TGCGCCAGCAGCTTGGGGCAGCGATTGGACACTGAAGCTTTCTTT.

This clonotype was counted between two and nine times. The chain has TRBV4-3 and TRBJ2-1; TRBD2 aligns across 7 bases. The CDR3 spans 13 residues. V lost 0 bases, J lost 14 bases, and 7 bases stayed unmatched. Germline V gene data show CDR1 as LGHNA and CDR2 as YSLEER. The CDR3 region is CASSQDPISGKFF. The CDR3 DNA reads TGCGCCAGCAGCCAAGACCCCATCAGCGGGAAGTTCTTC.

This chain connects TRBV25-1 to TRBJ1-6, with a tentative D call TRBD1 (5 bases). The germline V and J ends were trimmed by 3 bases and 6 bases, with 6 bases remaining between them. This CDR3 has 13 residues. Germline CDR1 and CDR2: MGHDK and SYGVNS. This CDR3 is CASSDRANSPLHF. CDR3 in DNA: TGTGCCAGCAGTGACAGGGCTAATTCACCCCTCCACTTT.

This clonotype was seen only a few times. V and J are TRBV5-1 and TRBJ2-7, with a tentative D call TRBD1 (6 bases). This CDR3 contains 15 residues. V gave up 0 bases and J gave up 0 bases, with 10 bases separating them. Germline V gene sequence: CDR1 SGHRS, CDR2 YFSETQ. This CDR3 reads CASSLDTGSSYEQYF. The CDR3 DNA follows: TGCGCCAGCAGCTTGGATACAGGGAGCTCCTACGAGCAGTACTTC.

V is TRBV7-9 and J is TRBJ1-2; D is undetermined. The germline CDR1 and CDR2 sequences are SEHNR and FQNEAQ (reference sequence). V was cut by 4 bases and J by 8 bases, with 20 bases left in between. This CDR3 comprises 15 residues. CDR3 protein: CASSSRHTSMGGYTF. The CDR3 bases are TGTGCCAGCAGCTCACGACATACTAGCATGGGAGGCTACACCTTC.

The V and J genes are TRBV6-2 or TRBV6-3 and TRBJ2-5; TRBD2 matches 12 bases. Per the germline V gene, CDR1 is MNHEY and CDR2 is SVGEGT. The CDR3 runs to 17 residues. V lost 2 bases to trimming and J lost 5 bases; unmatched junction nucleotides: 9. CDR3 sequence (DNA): TGTGCCAGCAGTTACCGACTAGCGGGAGTAGGAAAGGAGACCCAGTACTTC. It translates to CASSYRLAGVGKETQYF.

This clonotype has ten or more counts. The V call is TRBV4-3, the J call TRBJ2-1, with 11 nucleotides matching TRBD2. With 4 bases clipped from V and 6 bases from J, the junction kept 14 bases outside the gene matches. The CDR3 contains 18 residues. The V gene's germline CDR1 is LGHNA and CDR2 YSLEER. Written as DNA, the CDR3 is TGCGCCAGCAGCCCGGTTTACCCTAGCGGGGGGCCCATCAATGAGCAGTTCTTC. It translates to CASSPVYPSGGPINEQFF.

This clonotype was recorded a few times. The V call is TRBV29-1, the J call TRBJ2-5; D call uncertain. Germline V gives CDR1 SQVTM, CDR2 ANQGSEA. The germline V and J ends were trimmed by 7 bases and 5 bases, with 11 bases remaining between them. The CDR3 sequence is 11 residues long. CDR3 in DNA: TGCAGCGGTACATTGTTCGAGACCCAGTACTTC. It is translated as CSGTLFETQYF.

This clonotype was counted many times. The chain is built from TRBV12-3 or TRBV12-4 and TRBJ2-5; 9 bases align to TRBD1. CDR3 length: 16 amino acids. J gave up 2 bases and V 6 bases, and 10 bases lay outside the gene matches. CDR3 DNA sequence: TGTGCCAGCAGCCCAACCGGGACAGGGCCTCAAGAGACCCAGTACTTC. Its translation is CASSPTGTGPQETQYF.

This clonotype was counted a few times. The chain's CDR3 is CASSSPQGRETQYF. In nucleotides, the CDR3 is TGTGCCAGCAGCTCCCCCCAGGGGAGAGAGACCCAGTACTTC. This chain links TRBV7-9 with TRBJ2-5; a possible D gene is TRBD1 (6 bases). Germline CDR1 is SEHNR and CDR2 is FQNEAQ (reference sequence). The CDR3 has 14 residues. V shed 4 bases and J shed 4 bases, with 13 bases lying between them.

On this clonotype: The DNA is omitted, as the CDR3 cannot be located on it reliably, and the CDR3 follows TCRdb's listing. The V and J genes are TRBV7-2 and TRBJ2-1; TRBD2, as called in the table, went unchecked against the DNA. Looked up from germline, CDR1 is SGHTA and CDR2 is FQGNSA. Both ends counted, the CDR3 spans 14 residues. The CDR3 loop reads CASSLVVAGGSEFF.